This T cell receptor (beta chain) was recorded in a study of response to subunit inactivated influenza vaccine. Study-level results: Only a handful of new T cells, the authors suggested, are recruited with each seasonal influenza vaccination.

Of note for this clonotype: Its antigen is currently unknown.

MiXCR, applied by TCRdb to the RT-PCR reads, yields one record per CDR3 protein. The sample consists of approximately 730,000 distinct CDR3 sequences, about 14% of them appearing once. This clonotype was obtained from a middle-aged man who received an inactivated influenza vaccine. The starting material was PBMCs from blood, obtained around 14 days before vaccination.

The DNA of the CDR3 is TGCGCCAGCAGCTACTCCCCCGGGACAGGGGGCAAGGGCTACGAGCAGTTCTTC. Its translation is CASSYSPGTGGKGYEQFF. The V gene is TRBV5-1, the J gene TRBJ2-7; 12 bases line up with TRBD1. The J call is in doubt because the DNA end fits TRBJ2-1 better. CDR3 length: 18 amino acids. CDR1 is SGHRS, CDR2 YFSETQ, per germline.